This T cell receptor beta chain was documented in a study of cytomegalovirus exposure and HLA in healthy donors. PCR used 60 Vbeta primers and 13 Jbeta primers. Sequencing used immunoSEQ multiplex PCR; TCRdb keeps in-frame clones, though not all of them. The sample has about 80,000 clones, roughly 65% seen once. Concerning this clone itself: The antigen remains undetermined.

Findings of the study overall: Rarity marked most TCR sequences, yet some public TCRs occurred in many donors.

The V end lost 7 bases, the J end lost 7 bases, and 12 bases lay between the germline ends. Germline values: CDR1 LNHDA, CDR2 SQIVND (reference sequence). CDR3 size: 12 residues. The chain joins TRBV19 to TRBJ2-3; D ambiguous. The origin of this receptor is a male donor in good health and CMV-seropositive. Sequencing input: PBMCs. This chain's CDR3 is CASKSQTYTQYF. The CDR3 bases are TGTGCCAGTAAAAGCCAGACTTATACGCAGTATTTT.